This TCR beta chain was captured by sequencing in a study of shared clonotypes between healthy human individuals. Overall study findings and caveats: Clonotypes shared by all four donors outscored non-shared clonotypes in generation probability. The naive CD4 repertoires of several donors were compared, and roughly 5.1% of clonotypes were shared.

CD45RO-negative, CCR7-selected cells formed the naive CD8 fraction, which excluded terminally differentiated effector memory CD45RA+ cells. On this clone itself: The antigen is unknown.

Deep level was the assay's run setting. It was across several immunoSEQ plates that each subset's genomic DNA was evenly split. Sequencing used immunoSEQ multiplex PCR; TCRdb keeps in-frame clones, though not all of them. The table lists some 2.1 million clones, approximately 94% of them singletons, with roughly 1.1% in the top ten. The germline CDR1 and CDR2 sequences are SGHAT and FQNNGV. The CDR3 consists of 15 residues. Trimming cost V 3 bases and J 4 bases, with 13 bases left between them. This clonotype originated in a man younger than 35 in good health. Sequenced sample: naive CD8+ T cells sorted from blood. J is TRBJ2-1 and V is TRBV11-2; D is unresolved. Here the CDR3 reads CASSLHAELYNEQFF. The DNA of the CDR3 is TGTGCCAGCAGCTTGCACGCTGAATTGTACAATGAGCAGTTCTTC.